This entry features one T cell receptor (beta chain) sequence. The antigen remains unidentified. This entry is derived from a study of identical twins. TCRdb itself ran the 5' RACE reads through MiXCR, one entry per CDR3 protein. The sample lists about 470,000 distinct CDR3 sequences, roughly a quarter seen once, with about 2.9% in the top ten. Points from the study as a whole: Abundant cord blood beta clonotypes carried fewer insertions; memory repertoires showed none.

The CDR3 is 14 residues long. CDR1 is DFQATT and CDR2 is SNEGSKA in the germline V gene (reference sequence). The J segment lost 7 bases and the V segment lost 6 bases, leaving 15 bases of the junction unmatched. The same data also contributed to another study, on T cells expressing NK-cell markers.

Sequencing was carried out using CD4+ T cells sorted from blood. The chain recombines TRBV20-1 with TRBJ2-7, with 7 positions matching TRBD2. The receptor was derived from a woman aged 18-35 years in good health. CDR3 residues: CSALRASGQPEQYF. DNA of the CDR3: TGCAGTGCCCTTAGGGCTAGCGGCCAACCTGAGCAGTACTTC.